The next 16 T cell receptor beta chains were all read from a single sample in a study of CD8+CD57+ T cells in acquired aplastic anemia. The TCR beta profiling, which covered VDJ combination and CDR3 sequence, was carried out using genomic DNA as the template. TCRdb recomputed calls from the reads with MiXCR, one row per CDR3 protein. This sample has 150,000 to 200,000 distinct CDR3 sequences; about three fifths occur once, and the top ten carry approximately 44%. The specimen was sorted CD4+, CD8+, or CD8+CD57+ T cells (not recorded which) from PBMCs. The receptors derive from a human donor with severe aplastic anemia or a healthy control (not recorded which).

This clonotype showed up just once. One end of the junction varies from germline; a read error may be responsible. This chain joins TRBV7-2 and TRBJ2-3; D gene ambiguous. CDR1 SGHTA and CDR2 FQGNSA come from the germline V gene. The CDR3 is made up of 14 amino acids. CDR3 bases: TGTGCCAGCAGCTTAGGGGGTAGTTGGGATACGCAGTATTTC. Protein sequence: CASSLGGSWDTQYF.

The sample holds one count of this clonotype. The genes are TRBV7-3 and TRBJ2-1, with a possible D match to TRBD2 (5 bases). The CDR3 consists of 17 residues. Germline V gene sequence: CDR1 SGHTA, CDR2 FQGTGA. V was shortened by 2 bases and J by 2 bases, with 16 bases between the two germline ends. CDR3 sequence reads: CASSLAPTRPTYNEQFF. The DNA of the CDR3 is TGTGCCAGCAGCTTAGCCCCCACTAGACCAACCTACAATGAGCAGTTCTTC.

This clonotype has more than one count but fewer than ten. The chain joins TRBV6-2 or TRBV6-3 to TRBJ2-1; 7 bases are a match to TRBD2. CDR3 size: 16 residues. Trimming took 0 bases from V and 8 from J; bases not matched to a gene: 10. Germline CDR1 is MNHEY and CDR2 is SVGEGT. CDR3 DNA: TGTGCCAGCAGTTACTCGGGAGGGACTATTTTGCATGAGCAGTTCTTC. The encoded protein is CASSYSGGTILHEQFF.

This chain joins TRBV15 and TRBJ2-1; D is perhaps TRBD2 (6 bases). V was shortened by 2 bases and J by 5 bases, with 10 bases between the two germline ends. CDR3 size: 14 residues. Germline CDR1 and CDR2: LNHNV and YYDKDF (reference sequence). The CDR3 loop is CATSRTREDNEQFF. CDR3 coding DNA: TGTGCCACCAGCAGAACCAGGGAGGACAATGAGCAGTTCTTC.

About this clonotype itself: The germline gene is not matched at one end of the junction; a read error may be the cause. V is TRBV7-3 and J is TRBJ2-7; D not certain. The CDR3 contains 15 residues. Germline V CDR1 and CDR2: SGHTA, FQGTGA. The CDR3 nucleotides are TGTACCAGCAGCTTAAGTGTCGACAACCGCTACGAGCAGTACTTC. This gives the protein CTSSLSVDNRYEQYF.

There are many counts of this clonotype. This CDR3 reads CASSLPTSGGSDTQYF. CDR3 coding DNA: TGTGCCAGCAGCTTACCCACTAGCGGGGGGTCAGATACGCAGTATTTT. The chain uses TRBV7-6 and TRBJ2-3; 12 bases are a match to TRBD2. The CDR3 length is 16 residues. Germline V gene sequence: CDR1 SGHVS, CDR2 FNYEAQ. Losses at the gene ends were 2 bases for V and 4 bases for J; bases not matched to a gene: 4.

This clonotype was counted a single time. This chain uses TRBV20-1 with TRBJ2-5; D not resolved. The assigned J gene may be wrong: the sequence end matches TRBJ2-1 better. In germline, CDR1 is DFQATT, CDR2 SNEGSKA (reference sequence). The CDR3 contains 11 residues. The CDR3 reads CSARDVDEQFF. CDR3 nucleotides: TGCAGTGCTAGAGATGTTGATGAGCAGTTCTTC.

The chain is built from TRBV7-9 and TRBJ2-7; no firm D call. The ends were cut back, 5 bases at V and 4 bases at J, with 9 bases in the middle. Germline V CDR1 and CDR2: SEHNR, FQNEAQ (reference sequence). The length of the CDR3 is 12 residues. CDR3 in amino acids: CASSAGVYEQYF. In nucleotides, the CDR3 is TGTGCCAGCAGCGCAGGTGTGTACGAGCAGTACTTC.

J is TRBJ1-5 and V is TRBV27; 8 nucleotides match TRBD1. The CDR3 spans 16 residues. CDR1 and CDR2 from the germline V gene are MNHEY and SMNVEV (reference sequence). After removal of 5 bases from V and 1 base from J, the junction contained 7 bases not matched to a gene. The CDR3 region is CASSRTTGASNQPQHF. The DNA of the CDR3 is TGTGCCAGCAGTCGAACGACAGGGGCGAGCAATCAGCCCCAGCATTTT.

V is TRBV29-1 and J is TRBJ2-7, with D perhaps being TRBD1 or TRBD2 (6 bases each). CDR3 length equals 12 residues. The germline V gene has CDR1 SQVTM and CDR2 ANQGSEA. V lost 3 bases and J 2 bases, leaving 8 bases between the germline ends. The CDR3 DNA reads as TGCAGCGTTGAGGGGGGCCCCTACGAGCAGTACTTC. It codes for CSVEGGPYEQYF.

The chain couples TRBV20-1 to TRBJ2-7; D is unclear. The germline CDR1 and CDR2 sequences are DFQATT and SNEGSKA (reference sequence). This CDR3 is built from 12 residues. Trimming took off 5 bases at V and 4 bases at J, with 12 bases between the two ends. CDR3: CSASRFRYEQYF. The CDR3 DNA follows: TGCAGTGCTTCTAGATTCCGGTACGAGCAGTACTTC.

The chain combines TRBV9 with TRBJ1-1, with D possibly TRBD1 on 6 matching bases. This CDR3 has 13 amino acids. Deletions cut 1 base from V and 5 bases from J, with 9 bases between. Germline CDR1 is SGDLS and CDR2 is YYNGEE. The CDR3 loop reads CASSVQRGTEAFF. The CDR3 nucleotides read TGTGCCAGCAGCGTACAAAGGGGGACTGAAGCTTTCTTT.

In this sample, this clonotype turned up many times. This chain links TRBV7-9 with TRBJ1-5, with 8 bases lining up with TRBD1. Losses at the gene ends were 4 bases for V and 4 bases for J; bases not matched to a gene: 3. CDR3 length: 14 residues. Germline V CDR1 and CDR2: SEHNR, FQNEAQ (reference sequence). The CDR3 here is CASSSTGGNQPQHF. The CDR3 region has the DNA TGTGCCAGCAGCTCAACAGGGGGTAATCAGCCCCAGCATTTT.

A single count supports this clonotype. The rearrangement joins TRBV24-1 to TRBJ2-7; 9 bases map to TRBD1. With 4 bases clipped from V and 3 bases from J, the junction kept 0 bases outside the gene matches. This CDR3 contains 13 residues. The germline V gene has CDR1 KGHDR and CDR2 SFDVKD. The CDR3 protein is CATSETGGYEQYF. The CDR3 bases are TGTGCCACCAGTGAGACAGGGGGCTACGAGCAGTACTTC.

The CDR3 region has the DNA TGTGCCAGCAGCGTTAGTTGGACAGGGGTCGACAATGAGCAGTTCTTC. Its protein is CASSVSWTGVDNEQFF. The rearrangement uses TRBV9 and TRBJ2-1, with TRBD1 matching over 9 bases. Losses at the gene ends were 2 bases for V and 5 bases for J; bases not matched to a gene: 8. Looked up from germline, CDR1 is SGDLS and CDR2 is YYNGEE. The CDR3 contains 16 residues.

This clonotype was detected ten times or more. This chain joins TRBV5-6 and TRBJ2-7, with 7 bases identical to TRBD1. The V gene's germline CDR1 is SGHDT and CDR2 YYEEEE. This CDR3 region has 14 residues. V shed 2 bases, J shed 3 bases, and the junction held 5 bases outside the gene matches. The CDR3 here is CASSFGTVSYEQYF. The CDR3 DNA follows: TGTGCCAGCAGCTTTGGGACAGTTAGCTACGAGCAGTACTTC. Drawing the rest from reference TRBV5-6 and TRBJ2-7, the complete variable domain is DAGVTQSPTHLIKTRGQQVTLRCSPKSGHDTVSWYQQALGQGPQFIFQYYEEEERQRGNFPDRFSGHQFPNYSSELNVNALLLGDSALYLCASSFGTVSYEQYFGPGTRLTVT.